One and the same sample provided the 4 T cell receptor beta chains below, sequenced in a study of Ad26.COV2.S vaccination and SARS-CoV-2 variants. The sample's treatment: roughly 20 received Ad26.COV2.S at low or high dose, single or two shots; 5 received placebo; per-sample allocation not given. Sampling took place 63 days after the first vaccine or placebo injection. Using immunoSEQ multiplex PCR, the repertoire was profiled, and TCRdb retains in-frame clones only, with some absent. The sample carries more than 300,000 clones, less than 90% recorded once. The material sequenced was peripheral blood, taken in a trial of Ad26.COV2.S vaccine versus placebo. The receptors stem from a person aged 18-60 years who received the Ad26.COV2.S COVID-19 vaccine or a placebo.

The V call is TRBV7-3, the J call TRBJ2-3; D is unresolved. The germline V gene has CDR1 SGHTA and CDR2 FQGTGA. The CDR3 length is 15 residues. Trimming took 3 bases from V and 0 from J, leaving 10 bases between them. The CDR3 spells CASSFAARSTDTQYF. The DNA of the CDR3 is TGTGCCAGCAGCTTCGCCGCCCGAAGCACAGATACGCAGTATTTT.

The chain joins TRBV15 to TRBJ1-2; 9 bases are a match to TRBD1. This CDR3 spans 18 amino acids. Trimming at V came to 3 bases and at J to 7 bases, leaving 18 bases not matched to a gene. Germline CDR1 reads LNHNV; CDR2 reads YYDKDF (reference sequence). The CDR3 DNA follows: TGTGCCACCAGCAGGGCCTGGGACCTCACCGGGACAGGGTTTGGCTACACCTTC. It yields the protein CATSRAWDLTGTGFGYTF.

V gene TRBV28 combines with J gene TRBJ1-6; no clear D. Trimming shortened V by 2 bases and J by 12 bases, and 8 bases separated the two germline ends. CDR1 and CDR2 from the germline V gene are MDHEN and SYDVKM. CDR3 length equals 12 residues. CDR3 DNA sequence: TGTGCCAGCAGTTTACAGGTCCAACCCCTCCACTTT. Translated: CASSLQVQPLHF.

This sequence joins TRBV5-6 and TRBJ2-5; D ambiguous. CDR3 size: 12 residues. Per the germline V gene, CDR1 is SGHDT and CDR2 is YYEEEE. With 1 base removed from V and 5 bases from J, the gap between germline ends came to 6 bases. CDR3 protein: CASSLRTETQYF. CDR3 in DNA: TGTGCCAGCAGCTTGCGGACGGAGACCCAGTACTTC.